This TCR beta chain originates from a study of long-term antiretroviral therapy in people with HIV. The authors ran the immunoSEQ assay, v3.0, at survey level. About 35,000-55,000 T-cell genomes per sample were the sequencing target. Profiling relied on immunoSEQ multiplex PCR, and the TCRdb table lists in-frame clones only, not all of them. The sample includes tens of thousands of clones, 90% to 95% of them seen just once. The study's findings and limits: Neither ART adherence, viral resistance nor therapy changes were documented. Regardless of time point, clones expanded before ART dominated the repertoire.

A remark on this clone: Its antigen is undetermined.

Germline lookup yields CDR1 MNHEY and CDR2 SMNVEV (reference sequence). This CDR3 has 13 amino acids. The V end was cut by 6 bases, the J end by 10 bases, with 15 bases between. This specimen was unsorted PBMCs, taken 7.6 years after starting antiretroviral therapy. The chain uses TRBV27 and TRBJ1-4, with TRBD1 as a possible D gene (6 bases). The sequence was obtained from a woman aged 40 to 49 with HIV. CDR3 region: CASRSLGAGKLFF. CDR3 sequence (DNA): TGTGCCAGCAGGTCCCTGGGGGCAGGAAAACTGTTTTTT.